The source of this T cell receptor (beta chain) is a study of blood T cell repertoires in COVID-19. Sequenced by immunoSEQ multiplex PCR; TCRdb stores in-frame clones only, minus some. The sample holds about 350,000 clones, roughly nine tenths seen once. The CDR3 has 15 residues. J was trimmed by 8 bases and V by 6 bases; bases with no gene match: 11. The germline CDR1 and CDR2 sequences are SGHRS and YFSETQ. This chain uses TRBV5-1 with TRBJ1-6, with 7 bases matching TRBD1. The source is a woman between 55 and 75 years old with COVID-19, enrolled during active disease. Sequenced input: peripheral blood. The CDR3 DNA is TGCGCCAGCACGCCCTCGACAGGGTTATATTCACCCCTCCACTTT. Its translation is CASTPSTGLYSPLHF.